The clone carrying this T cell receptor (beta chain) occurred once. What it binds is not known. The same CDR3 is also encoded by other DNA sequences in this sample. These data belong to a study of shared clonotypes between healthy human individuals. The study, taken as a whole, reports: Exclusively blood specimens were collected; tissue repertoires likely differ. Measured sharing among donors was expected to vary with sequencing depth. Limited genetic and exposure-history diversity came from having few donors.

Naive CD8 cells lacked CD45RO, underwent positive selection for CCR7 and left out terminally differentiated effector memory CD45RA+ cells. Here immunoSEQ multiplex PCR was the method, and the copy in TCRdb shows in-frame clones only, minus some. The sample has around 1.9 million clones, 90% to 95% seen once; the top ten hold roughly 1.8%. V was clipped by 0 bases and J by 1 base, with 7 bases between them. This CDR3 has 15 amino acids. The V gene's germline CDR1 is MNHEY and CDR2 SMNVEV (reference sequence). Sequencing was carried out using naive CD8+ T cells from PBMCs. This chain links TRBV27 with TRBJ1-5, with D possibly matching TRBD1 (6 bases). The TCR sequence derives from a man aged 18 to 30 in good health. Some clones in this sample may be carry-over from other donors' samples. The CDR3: CASSLSQGSNQPQHF. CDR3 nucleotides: TGTGCCAGCAGTTTATCTCAGGGGAGCAATCAGCCCCAGCATTTT.